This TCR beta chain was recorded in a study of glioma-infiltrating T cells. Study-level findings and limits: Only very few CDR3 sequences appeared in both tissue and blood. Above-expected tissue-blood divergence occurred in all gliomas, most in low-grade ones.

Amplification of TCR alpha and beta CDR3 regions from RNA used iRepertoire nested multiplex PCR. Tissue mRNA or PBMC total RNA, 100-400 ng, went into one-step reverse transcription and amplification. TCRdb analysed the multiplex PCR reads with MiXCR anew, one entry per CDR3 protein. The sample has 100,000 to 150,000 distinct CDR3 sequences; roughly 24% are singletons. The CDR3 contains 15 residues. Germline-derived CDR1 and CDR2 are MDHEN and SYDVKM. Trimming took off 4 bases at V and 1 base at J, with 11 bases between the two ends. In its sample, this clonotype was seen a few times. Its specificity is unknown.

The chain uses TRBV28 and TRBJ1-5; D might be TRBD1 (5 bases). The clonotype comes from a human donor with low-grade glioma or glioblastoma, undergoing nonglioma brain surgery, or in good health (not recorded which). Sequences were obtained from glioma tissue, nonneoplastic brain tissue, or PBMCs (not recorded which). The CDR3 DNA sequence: TGTGCCAGCAGTTGGGGGGGGGGGAGCAATCAGCCCCAGCATTTT. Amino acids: CASSWGGGSNQPQHF.